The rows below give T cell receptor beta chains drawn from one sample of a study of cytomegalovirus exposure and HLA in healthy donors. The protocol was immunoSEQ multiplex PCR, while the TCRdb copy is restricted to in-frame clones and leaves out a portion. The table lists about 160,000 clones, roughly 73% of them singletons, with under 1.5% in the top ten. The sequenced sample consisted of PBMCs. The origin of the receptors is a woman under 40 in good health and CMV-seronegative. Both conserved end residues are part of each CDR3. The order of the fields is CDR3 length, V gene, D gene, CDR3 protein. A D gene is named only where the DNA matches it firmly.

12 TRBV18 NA CASSPSGKPLHF
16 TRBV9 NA CASSATVGRNTGELFF
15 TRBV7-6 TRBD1 CASSLLQGMDTEAFF
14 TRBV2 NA CASSEFGGQPEAFF
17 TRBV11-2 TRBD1 CASSLGFTTGENTEAFF
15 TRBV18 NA CASSPTGSLFTEAFF
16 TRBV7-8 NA CASSLGASGLGNTIYF
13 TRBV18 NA CASSPQTSTEAFF
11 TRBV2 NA CASSVKYEQYF
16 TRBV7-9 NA CASSPPSWGEQETQYF
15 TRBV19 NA CASRKTPSLTDTQYF
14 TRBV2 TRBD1 CASRARQGVYGYTF
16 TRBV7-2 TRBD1 CASSLASRAGGYGYTF
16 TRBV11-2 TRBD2 CASSLGSGGALETQYF
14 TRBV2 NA CASSDGRLQETQYF
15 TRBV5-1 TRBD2 CASNRGLDIIGELFF
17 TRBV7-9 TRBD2 CASSPGLAGKNTGELFF
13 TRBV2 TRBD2 CASGAGGKETQYF
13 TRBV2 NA CASSEDTNQPQHF
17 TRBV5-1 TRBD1 CASSRGSGTGSVHEQFF
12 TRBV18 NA CASSPTLGEQFF
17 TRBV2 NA CASSEGLIQLQGQPQHF
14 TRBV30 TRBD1 CAWSPGQGNSPLHF
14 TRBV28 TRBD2 CASRPSGGIYEQYF
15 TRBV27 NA CASSFQVNSNQPQHF
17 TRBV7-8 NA CASSLGGATGTNYGYTF
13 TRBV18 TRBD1 CASSPTGGNEQYF
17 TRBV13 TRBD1 CASSLRAFDRAGEKLFF
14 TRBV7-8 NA CASSFDLGPETQYF
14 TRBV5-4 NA CASSLTGQHEKLFF
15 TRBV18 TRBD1 CASSPGQADNEKLFF
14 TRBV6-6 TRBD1 CASSYGQGNGGYTF
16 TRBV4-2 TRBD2 CASSQVTAGGYNEQFF
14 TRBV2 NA CASGVVQGLNEQYF
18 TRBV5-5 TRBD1 CASSGGPTGADFSYEQYF
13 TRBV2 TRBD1 CASRDRLNTEAFF
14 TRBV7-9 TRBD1 CASSLGQGAYGYTF
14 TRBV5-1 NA CASSSQGQVYGYTF
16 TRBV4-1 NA CASSQGWGEHGNTIYF
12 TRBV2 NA CASRLTNSPLHF
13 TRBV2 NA CASRGKGSYEQYF
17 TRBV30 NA CAWSLGQRHGLNEKLFF
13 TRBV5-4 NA CASFTGGNYGYTF
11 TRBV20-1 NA CSAISADEQFF
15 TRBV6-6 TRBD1 CASSYLDRAQETQYF
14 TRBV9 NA CASSVQAVQETQYF
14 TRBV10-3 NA CATAGGIGNQPQHF
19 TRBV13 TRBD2 CASSSGIGLAGPNTGELFF
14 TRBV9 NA CASSVGGGGTEAFF
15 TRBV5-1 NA CASSLGSGVGQPQHF
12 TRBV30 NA CAWSPRDTEAFF
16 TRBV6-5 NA CASSYHQDSTGKGYTF